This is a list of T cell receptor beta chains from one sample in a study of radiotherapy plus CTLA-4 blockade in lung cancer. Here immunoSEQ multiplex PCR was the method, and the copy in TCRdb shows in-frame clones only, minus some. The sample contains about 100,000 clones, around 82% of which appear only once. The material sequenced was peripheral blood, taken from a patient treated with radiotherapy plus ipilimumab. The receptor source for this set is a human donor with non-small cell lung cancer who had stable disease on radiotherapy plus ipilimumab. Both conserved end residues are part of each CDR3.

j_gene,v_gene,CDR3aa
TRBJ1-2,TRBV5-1,CASSVGGGNGYTF
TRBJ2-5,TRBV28,CASSSQGVQETQYF
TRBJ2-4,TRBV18,CASSLLDRGQAKNIQYF
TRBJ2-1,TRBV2,CASSRSSYNEQFF
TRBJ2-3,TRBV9,CASSVQDRGTDTQYF
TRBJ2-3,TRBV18,CASSPRLAGVGTQYF
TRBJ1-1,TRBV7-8,CASSYPGQENTEAFF
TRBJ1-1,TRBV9,CASSVLSGLNTEAFF
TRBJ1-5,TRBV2,CASSGVGRLGQPQHF
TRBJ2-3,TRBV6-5,CASSRQLGTQYF
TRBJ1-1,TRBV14,CASSQGKTVLYVEAFF
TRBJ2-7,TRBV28,CATATGAYEQYF
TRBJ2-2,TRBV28,CASKYTGELFF
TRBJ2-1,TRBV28,CASRSTGDEQFF
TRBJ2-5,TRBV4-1,CASSQAETSGYQETQYF
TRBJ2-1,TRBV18,CASSPNRDRVSNEQFF
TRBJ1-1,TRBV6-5,CASSPQGAREAFF
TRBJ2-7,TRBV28,CASSFSYSERLVFYEQYF
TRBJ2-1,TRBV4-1,CASSQGVHNEQFF
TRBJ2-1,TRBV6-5,CASSRTGAYNEQFF
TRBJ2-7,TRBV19,CASSPRGGGTEQYF
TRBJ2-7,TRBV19,CASSSNRGTEQYF
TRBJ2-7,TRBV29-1,CSVTTSSYEQYF